This TCR beta chain is drawn from a study of beta chain features in type 1 diabetes. Findings of the study overall: Insertions at VDJ junctions were less frequent in type 1 diabetes patients. These patients also deleted more nucleotides at the same junctions. There was a moderate but significant shortening of TCRB CDR3s in all four CD4+ subsets of Type 1 diabetes patients. PCR, the amplification step, might favor shorter templates, equally in patients and controls.

Germline V gene lookup returns CDR1 SGHTA and CDR2 FQGNSA. With 6 bases removed from V and 3 bases from J, the gap between germline ends came to 7 bases. This CDR3 contains 12 residues. This clone was counted many times. Its antigen is undetermined. Other DNA sequences from this sample encode an identical CDR3 as well. CD45RO/CCR7/CD25/CD127/CD95/CD27 staining was used to isolate CD4+ naive, central memory, regulatory and stem cell-like memory cells by sorting. cDNA synthesis used the whole RNA isolate, giving expressed TCRB sequences. Some clones are missing from TCRdb's copy, which holds only in-frame ones; the method was immunoSEQ multiplex PCR. The table has over 150,000 clones, roughly 8% seen once.

The sequencing sample was made of central memory CD4+ T cells from blood. The clonotype originates from a man aged 18 to 30 in good health. The rearrangement links TRBV7-2 to TRBJ2-3; TRBD1 is a possible D gene (5 bases). The CDR3 loop is CASRRQTDTQYF. CDR3 nucleotide sequence: TGTGCCAGCAGACGACAGACAGATACGCAGTATTTT.